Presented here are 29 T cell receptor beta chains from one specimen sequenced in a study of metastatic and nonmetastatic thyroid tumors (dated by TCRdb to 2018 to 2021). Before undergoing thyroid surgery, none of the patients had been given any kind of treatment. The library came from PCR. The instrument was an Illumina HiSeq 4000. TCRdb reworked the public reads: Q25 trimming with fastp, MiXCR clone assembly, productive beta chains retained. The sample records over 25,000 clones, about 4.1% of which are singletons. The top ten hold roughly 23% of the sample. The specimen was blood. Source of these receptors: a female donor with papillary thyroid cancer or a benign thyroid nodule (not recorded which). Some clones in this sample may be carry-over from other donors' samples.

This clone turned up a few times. CDR3 loop: CASSFSAGGDSYEQYF. CDR3 bases: TGTGCCAGCAGTTTTTCTGCGGGAGGGGATAGCTACGAGCAGTACTTC. The genes are TRBV27 and TRBJ2-7; 9 nucleotides agree with TRBD2. The germline CDR1 and CDR2 sequences are MNHEY and SMNVEV (reference sequence). The CDR3 runs to 16 residues. The ends lost 3 bases at V and 3 bases at J; junction bases unmatched: 9.

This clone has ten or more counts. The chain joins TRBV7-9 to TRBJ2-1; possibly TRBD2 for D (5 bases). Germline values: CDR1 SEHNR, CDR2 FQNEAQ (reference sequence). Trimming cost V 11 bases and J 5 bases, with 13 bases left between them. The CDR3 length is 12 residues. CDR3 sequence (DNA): TGTGCCGGATATACCGGGAACAATGAGCAGTTCTTC. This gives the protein CAGYTGNNEQFF.

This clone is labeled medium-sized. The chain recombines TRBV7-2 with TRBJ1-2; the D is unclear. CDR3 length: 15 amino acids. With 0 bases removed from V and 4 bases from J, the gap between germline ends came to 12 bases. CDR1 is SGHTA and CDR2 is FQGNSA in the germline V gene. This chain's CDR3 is CASSLAVAEAYGYTF. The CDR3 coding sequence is TGTGCCAGCAGCTTAGCGGTAGCGGAGGCCTATGGCTACACCTTC. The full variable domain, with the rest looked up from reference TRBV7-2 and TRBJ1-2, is GAGVSQSPSNKVTEKGKDVELRCDPISGHTALYWYRQSLGQGLEFLIYFQGNSAPDKSGLPSDRFSAERTGGSVSTLTIQRTQQEDSAVYLCASSLAVAEAYGYTFGSGTRLTVV.

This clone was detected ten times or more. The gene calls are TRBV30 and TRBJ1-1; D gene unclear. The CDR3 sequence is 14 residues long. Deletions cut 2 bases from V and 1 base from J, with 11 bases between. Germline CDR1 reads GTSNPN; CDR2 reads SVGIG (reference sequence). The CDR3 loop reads CAWSQITPNTEAFF. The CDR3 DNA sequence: TGTGCCTGGAGTCAAATTACACCGAACACTGAAGCTTTCTTT.

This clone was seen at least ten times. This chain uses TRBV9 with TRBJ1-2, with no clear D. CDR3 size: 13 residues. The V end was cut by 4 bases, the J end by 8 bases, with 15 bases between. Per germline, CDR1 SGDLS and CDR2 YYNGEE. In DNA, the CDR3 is TGTGCCAGCAGCCTTGGAAGCGGGCGAGGCTACACCTTC. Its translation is CASSLGSGRGYTF. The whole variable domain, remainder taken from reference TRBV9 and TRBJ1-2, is DSGVTQTPKHLITATGQRVTLRCSPRSGDLSVYWYQQSLDQGLQFLIQYYNGEERAKGNILERFSAQQFPDLHSELNLSSLELGDSALYFCASSLGSGRGYTFGSGTRLTVV.

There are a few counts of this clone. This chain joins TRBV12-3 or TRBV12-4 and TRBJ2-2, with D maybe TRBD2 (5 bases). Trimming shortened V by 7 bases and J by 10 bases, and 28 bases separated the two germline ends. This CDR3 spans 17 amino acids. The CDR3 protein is CASIVSGLGPLYAELFF. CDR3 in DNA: TGTGCCAGCATCGTAAGCGGACTTGGCCCCCTGTACGCGGAGCTGTTTTTT.

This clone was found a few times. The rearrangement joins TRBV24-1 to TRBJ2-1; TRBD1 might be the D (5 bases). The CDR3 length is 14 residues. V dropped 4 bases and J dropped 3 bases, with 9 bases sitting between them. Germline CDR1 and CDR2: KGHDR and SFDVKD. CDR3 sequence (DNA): TGTGCCACCAGTGAGGCAGGGAACTACAATGAGCAGTTCTTC. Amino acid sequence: CATSEAGNYNEQFF.

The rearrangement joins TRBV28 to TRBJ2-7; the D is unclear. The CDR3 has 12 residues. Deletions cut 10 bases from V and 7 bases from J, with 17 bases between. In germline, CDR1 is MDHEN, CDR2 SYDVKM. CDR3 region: CATGGLGREQYF. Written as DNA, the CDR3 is TGTGCCACTGGTGGTTTAGGTCGAGAGCAGTACTTC.

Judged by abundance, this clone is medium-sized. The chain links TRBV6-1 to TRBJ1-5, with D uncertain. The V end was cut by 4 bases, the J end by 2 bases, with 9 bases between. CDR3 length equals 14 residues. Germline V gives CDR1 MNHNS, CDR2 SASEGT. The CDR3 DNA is TGTGCCAGCAGTGGGAGTGGGGGCAATCAGCCCCAGCATTTT. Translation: CASSGSGGNQPQHF.

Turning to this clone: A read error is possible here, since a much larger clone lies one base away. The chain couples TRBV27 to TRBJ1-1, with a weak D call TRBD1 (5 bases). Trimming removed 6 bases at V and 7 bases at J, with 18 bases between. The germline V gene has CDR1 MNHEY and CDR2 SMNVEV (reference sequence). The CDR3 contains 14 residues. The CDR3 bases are TGTGCCAGCAGGCCTGACCTCAGGGACGATGAAGCTTTCTTT. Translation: CASRPDLRDDEAFF.

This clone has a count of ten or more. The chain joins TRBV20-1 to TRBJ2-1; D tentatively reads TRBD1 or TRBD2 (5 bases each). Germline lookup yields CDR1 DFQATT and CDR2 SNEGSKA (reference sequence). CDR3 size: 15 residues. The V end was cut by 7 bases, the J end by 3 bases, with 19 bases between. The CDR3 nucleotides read TGCAGTGTCCTCCCGGGGCGGAGACACTACAATGAGCAGTTCTTC. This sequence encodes CSVLPGRRHYNEQFF.

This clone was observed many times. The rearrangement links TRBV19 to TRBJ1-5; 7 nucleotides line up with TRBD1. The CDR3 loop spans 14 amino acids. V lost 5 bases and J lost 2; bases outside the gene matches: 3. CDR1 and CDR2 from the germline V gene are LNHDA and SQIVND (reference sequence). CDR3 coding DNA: TGTGCCAGTAGTGTCACAGGGGGCAATCAGCCCCAGCATTTT. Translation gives CASSVTGGNQPQHF.

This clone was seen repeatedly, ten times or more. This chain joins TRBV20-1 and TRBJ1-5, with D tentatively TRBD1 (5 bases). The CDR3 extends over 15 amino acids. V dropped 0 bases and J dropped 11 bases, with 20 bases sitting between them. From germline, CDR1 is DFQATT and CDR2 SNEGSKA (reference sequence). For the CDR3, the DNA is TGCAGTGCTAGAGAAGGCAGGAGAGGGGAAGGGGCCCAGCATTTT. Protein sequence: CSAREGRRGEGAQHF.

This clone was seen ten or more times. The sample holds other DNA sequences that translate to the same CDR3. The CDR3 loop reads CASMVSVDSGNTIYF. The CDR3 region has the DNA TGTGCCAGCATGGTTTCGGTAGACTCTGGAAACACCATATATTTT. V usage is TRBV6-1 and J usage is TRBJ1-3; the D is unclear. The germline V gene encodes CDR1 MNHNS and CDR2 SASEGT. Trimming stripped 7 bases from V and 0 bases from J, with 13 bases between. This CDR3 region has 15 residues.

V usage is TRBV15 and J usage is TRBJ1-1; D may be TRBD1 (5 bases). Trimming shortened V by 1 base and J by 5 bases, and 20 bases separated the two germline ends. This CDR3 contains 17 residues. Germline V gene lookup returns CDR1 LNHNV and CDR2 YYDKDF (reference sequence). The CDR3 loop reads CATSRGRGRTFKTEAFF. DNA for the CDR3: TGTGCCACCAGCAGAGGAAGGGGACGTACATTTAAAACTGAAGCTTTCTTT.

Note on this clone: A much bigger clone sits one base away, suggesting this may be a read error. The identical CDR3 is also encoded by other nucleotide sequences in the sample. The CDR3 spells CASSPQAGVSDEQFF. In nucleotides, the CDR3 is TGTGCCAGCAGTCCGCAAGCAGGAGTCTCGGATGAGCAGTTCTTC. The rearrangement links TRBV12-3 or TRBV12-4 to TRBJ2-1; D gene unclear. CDR3 size: 15 residues. V was cut by 5 bases and J by 8 bases, with 19 bases left in between.

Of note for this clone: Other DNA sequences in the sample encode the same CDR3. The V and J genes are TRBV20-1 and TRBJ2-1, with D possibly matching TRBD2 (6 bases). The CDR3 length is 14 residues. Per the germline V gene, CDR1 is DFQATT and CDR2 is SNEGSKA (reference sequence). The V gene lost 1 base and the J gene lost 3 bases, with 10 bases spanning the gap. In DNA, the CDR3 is TGCAGTGCTAGAGGGGGTAGCGGCTACAATGAGCAGTTCTTC. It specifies CSARGGSGYNEQFF.

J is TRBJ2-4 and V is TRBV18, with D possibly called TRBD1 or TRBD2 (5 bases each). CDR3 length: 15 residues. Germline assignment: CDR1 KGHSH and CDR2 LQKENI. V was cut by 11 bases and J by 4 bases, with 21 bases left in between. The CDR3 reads CAASRGCEPKNIQYF. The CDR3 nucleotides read TGTGCCGCGTCTCGGGGCTGTGAGCCAAAAAACATTCAGTACTTC.

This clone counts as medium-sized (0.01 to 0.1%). The CDR3 DNA reads as TGTGCCAGCACCGGAGACAGGGGGGCCAATGAGCAGTTCTTC. This gives the protein CASTGDRGANEQFF. The V gene is TRBV12-3 or TRBV12-4, the J gene TRBJ2-1; 9 nucleotides agree with TRBD1. This CDR3 has 14 residues. V shed 7 bases and J 6 bases; nucleotides not matched to a gene: 7.

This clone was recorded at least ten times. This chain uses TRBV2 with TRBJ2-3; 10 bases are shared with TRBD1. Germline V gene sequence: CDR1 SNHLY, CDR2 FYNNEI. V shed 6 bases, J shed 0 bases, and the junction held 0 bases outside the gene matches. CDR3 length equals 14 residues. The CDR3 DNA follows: TGTGCCAGCAGGGACAGGGGGAGCACAGATACGCAGTATTTT. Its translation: CASRDRGSTDTQYF.

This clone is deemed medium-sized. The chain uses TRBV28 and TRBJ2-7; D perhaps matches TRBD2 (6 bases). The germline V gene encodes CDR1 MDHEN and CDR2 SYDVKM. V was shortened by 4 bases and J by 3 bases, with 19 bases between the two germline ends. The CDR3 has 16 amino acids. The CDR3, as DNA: TGTGCCAGCAGTTCAATCCCCGGGAGTATCAACTACGAGCAGTACTTC. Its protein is CASSSIPGSINYEQYF.

The CDR3 here is CASIQSTSGYQDQYF. The DNA of the CDR3 is TGTGCCAGCATACAATCGACTAGCGGCTATCAAGATCAGTACTTC. This rearrangement joins TRBV27 to TRBJ2-7; 9 bases agree with TRBD2. The CDR3 is 15 amino acids. J was trimmed by 10 bases and V by 7 bases; bases with no gene match: 17. CDR1 and CDR2 (germline): MNHEY, SMNVEV (reference sequence).

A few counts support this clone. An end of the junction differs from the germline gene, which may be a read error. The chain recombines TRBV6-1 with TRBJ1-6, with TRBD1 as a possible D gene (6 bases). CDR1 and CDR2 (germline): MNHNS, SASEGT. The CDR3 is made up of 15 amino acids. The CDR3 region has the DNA TGTGCCGGCAGTGAACCGGGACAAATCCCACAACCCCTTCACTTT. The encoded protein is CAGSEPGQIPQPLHF.

The CDR3 loop is CASSYSGGTGEPHEQYF. Written as DNA, the CDR3 is TGTGCCAGCAGTTACTCCGGGGGCACCGGGGAGCCCCACGAGCAGTACTTC. The V gene is TRBV6-5, the J gene TRBJ2-7, with D possibly called TRBD1 or TRBD2 (6 bases each). The CDR3 is 17 amino acids. V was cut by 0 bases and J by 5 bases, with 20 bases left in between. Per germline, CDR1 MNHEY and CDR2 SVGAGI.

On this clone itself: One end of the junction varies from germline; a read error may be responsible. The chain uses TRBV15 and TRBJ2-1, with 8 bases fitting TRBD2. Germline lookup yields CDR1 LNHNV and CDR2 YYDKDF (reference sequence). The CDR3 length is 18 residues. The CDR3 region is CATSREGTIGRVYNDQFF. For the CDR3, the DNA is TGTGCCACCAGCAGAGAGGGGACTATCGGGAGGGTCTACAATGATCAGTTCTTC. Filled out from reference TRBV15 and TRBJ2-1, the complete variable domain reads DAMVIQNPRYQVTQFGKPVTLSCSQTLNHNVMYWYQQKSSQAPKLLFHYYDKDFNNEADTPDNFQSRRPNTSFCFLDIRSPGLGDTAMYLCATSREGTIGRVYNDQFFGPGTRLTVL.

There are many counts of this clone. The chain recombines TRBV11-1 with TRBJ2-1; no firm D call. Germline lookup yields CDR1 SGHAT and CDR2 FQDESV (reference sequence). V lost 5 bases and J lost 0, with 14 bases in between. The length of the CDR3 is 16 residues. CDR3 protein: CASSPSRSRSYNEQFF. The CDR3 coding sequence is TGTGCCAGCAGCCCATCCAGGAGCCGCTCCTACAATGAGCAGTTCTTC.

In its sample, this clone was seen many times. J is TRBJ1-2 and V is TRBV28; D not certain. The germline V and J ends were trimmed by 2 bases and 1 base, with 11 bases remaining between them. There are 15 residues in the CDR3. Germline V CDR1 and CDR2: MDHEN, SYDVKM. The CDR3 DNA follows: TGTGCCAGCAGTTTACGCAAGTTACTTAACTATGGCTACACCTTC. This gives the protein CASSLRKLLNYGYTF.

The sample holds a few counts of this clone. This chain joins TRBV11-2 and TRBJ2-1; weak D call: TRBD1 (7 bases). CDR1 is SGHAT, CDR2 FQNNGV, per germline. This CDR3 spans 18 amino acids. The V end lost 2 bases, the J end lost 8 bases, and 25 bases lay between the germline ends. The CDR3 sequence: CASSLRVSRGLRGDEQFF. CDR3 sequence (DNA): TGTGCCAGCAGCTTAAGAGTGAGTCGCGGACTCAGGGGGGATGAGCAGTTCTTC.

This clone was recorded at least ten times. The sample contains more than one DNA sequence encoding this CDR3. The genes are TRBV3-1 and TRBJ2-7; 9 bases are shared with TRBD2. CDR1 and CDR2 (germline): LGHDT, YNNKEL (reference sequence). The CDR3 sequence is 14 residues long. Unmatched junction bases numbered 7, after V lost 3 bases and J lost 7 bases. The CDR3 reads CASSQPGLASEQYF. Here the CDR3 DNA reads TGTGCCAGCAGCCAGCCGGGACTAGCAAGTGAGCAGTACTTC.